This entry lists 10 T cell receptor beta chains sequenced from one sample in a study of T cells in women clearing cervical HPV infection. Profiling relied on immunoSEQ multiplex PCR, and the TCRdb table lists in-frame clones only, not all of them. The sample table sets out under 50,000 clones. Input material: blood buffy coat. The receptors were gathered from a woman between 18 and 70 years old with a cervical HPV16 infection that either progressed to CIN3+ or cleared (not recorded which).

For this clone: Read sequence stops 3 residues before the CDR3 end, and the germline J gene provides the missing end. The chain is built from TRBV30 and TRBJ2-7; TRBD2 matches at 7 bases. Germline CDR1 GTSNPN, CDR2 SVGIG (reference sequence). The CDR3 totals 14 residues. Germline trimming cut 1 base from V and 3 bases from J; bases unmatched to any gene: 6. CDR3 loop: CAWSGGGSNYEQYF. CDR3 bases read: TGTGCCTGGAGTGGAGGCGGGAGTAACTACGAG.

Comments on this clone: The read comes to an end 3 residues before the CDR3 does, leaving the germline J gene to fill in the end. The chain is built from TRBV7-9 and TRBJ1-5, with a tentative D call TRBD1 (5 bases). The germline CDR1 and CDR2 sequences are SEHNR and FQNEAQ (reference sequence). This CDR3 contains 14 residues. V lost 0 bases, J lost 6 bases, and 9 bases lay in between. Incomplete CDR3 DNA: TGTGCCAGCAGCTTAGCCGCGACAGCTCAGCCC. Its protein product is CASSLAATAQP. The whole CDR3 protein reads CASSLAATAQPQHF.

The sequenced CDR3 bases are TGTGCCAGTAGTATACCAGGACAGGGTCTG. This encodes CASSIPGQGL. The full CDR3 reads CASSIPGQGLLFF. The rearrangement links TRBV19 to TRBJ2-2; 8 nucleotides agree with TRBD1. Read data end 3 residues before the CDR3 end; the end is taken from the germline J gene. Per the germline V gene, CDR1 is LNHDA and CDR2 is SQIVND (reference sequence). This CDR3 is built from 13 residues.

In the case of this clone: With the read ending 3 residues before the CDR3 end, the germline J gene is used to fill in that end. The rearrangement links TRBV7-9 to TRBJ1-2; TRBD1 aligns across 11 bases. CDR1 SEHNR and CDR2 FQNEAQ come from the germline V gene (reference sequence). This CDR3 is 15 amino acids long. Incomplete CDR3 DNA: TGTGCCAGCAGCCCCGGGACAGGGGGAAAGGTTGAC. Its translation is CASSPGTGGKVD. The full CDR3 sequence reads CASSPGTGGKVDYTF.

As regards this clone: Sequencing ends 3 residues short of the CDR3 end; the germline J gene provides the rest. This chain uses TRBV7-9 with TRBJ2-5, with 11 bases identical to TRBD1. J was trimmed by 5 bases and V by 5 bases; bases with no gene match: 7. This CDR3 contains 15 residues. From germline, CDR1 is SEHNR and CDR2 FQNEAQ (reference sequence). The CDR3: CASSGRTGGGETQYF. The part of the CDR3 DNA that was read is TGTGCCAGCAGCGGTCGGACAGGGGGCGGTGAGACC.

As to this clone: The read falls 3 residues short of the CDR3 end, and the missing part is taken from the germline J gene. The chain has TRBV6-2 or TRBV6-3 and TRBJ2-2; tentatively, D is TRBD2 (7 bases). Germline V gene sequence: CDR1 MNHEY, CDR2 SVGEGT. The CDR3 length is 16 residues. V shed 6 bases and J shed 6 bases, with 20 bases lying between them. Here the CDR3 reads CASSYSGPGGPGELFF. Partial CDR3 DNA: TGTGCCAGCAGCTATAGCGGCCCCGGGGGGCCCGGGGAG.

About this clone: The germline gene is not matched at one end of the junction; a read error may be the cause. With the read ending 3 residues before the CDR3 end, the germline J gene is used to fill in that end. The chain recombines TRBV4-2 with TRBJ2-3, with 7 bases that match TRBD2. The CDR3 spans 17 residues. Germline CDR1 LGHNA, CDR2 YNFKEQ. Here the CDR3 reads CASSQDRASGVEDTQYF. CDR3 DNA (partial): TGCGCCAGCAGCCAAGATAGGGCAAGCGGGGTGGAAGATACG.

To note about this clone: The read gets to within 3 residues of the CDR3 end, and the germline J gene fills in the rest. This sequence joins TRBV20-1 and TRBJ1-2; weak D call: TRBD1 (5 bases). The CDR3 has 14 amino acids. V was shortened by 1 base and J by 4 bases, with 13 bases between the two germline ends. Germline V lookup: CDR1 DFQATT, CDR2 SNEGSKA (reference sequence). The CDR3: CSARAMGLSYGYTF. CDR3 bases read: TGCAGTGCTAGAGCTATGGGGCTTAGCTATGGC.

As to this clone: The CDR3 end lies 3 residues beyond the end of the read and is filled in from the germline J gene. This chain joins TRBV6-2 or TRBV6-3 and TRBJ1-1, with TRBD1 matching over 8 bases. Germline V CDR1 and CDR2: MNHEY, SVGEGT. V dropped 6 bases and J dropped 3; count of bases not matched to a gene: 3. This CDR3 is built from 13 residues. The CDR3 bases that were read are TGTGCCAGCAGCCTGGACAGGGACACTGAA. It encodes CASSLDRDTE. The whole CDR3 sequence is CASSLDRDTEAFF.

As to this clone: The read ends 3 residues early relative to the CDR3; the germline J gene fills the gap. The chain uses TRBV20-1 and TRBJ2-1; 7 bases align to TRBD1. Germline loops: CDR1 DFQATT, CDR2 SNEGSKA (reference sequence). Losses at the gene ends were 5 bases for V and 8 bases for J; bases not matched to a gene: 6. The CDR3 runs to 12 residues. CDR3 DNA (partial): TGCAGTGCTCCTAGACAGGGCCATGAG. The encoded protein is CSAPRQGHE. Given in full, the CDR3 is CSAPRQGHEQFF.